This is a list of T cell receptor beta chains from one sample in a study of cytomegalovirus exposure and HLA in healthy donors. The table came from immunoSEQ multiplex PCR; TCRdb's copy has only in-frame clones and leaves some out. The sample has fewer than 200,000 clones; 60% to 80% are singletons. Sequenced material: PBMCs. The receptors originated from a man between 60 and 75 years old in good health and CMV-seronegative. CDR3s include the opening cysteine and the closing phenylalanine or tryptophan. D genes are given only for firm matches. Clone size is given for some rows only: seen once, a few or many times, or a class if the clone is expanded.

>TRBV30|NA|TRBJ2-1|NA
CAWSVGSYNEQFF
TGTGCCTGGAGTGTAGGGAGCTACAATGAGCAGTTCTTC
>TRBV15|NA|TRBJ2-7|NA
CATSRDGGFYEQYF
TGTGCCACCAGCAGAGATGGCGGATTCTACGAGCAGTACTTC
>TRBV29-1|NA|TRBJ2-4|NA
CSARWGGTGKNIQYF
TGCAGCGCCCGATGGGGGGGCACGGGCAAAAACATTCAGTACTTC
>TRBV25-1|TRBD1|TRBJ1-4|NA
CASSAATGTGLEKLFF
TGTGCCAGCAGTGCTGCGACCGGGACAGGGTTGGAAAAACTGTTTTTT
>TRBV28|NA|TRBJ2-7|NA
CASSSLRTISTLNEQYF
TGTGCCAGCAGTTCACTGAGGACAATTTCCACCCTGAACGAGCAGTACTTC
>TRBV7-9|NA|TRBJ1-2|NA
CASSVHRETFDYGYTF
TGTGCCAGCAGCGTCCACCGGGAAACCTTTGACTATGGCTACACCTTC
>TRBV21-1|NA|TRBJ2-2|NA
CASSKLRGGRGGELFF
TGTGCCAGCAGCAAACTACGGGGGGGGCGGGGCGGGGAGCTGTTTTTT
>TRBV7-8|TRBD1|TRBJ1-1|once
CASSLNRGLGTEAFF
TGTGCCAGCAGCTTAAACAGGGGGCTCGGGACTGAAGCTTTCTTT
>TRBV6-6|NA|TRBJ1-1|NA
CASSWGVLNTEAFF
TGTGCCAGCAGTTGGGGGGTCTTGAACACTGAAGCTTTCTTT
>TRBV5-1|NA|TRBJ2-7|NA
CASSLVSGVDEQYF
TGCGCCAGCAGCTTGGTGTCAGGGGTCGACGAGCAGTACTTC
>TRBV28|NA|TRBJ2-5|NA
CASSIPRSGRETQYF
TGTGCCAGCAGTATCCCACGGTCAGGGCGAGAGACCCAGTACTTC
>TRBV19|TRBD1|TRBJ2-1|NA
CASRDRGYNEQFF
TGTGCCAGCCGGGACAGGGGGTACAATGAGCAGTTCTTC
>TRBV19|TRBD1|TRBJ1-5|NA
CASSIGTGRGMQPQHF
TGTGCCAGTAGTATAGGGACAGGGAGGGGGATGCAGCCCCAGCATTTT
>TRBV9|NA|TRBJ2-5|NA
CASSVELGWTDQETQYF
TGTGCCAGCAGCGTGGAATTAGGATGGACAGATCAAGAGACCCAGTACTTC
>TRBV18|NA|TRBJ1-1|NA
CASSLGRGNTEAFF
TGTGCCAGCTCACTCGGGAGGGGTAACACTGAAGCTTTCTTT
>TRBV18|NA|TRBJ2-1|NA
CASSAGTIYNEQFF
TGTGCCAGCTCAGCTGGGACAATCTACAATGAGCAGTTCTTC
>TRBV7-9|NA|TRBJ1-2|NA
CASSSDRSSGYTF
TGTGCCAGCAGCTCGGACAGATCTAGTGGCTACACCTTC